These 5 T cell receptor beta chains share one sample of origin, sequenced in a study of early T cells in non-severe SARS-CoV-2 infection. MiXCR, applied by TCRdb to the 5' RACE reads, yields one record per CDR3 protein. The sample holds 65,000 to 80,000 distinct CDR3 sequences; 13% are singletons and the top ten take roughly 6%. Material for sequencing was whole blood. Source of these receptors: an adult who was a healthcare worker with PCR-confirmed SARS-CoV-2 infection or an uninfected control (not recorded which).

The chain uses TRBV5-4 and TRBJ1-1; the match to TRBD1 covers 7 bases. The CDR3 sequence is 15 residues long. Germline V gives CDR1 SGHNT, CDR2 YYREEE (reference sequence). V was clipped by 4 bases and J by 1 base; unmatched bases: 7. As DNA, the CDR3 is TGTGCCAGCAGCCCACAGGGGCGGGGGAACACTGAAGCTTTCTTT. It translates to CASSPQGRGNTEAFF.

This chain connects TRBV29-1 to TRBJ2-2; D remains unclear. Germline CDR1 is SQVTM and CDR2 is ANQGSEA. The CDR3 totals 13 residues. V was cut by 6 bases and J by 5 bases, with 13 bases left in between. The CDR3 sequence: CSVPKLGTGELFF. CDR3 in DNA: TGCAGCGTGCCAAAGTTAGGGACCGGGGAGCTGTTTTTT.

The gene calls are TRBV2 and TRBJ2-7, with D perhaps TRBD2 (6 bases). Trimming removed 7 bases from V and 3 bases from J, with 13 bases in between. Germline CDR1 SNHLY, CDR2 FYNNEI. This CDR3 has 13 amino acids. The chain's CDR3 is CASNGGKGYEQYF. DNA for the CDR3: TGTGCCAGCAACGGCGGGAAGGGCTACGAGCAGTACTTC.

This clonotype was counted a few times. DNA for the CDR3: TGTGCCAGCAGCTTGCACCCAGGGGGTACGAACACCGGGGAGCTGTTTTTT. It yields the protein CASSLHPGGTNTGELFF. The rearrangement joins TRBV7-3 to TRBJ2-2; the match to TRBD1 covers 7 bases. V was pared by 3 bases and J by 0 bases, with 7 bases of the junction left unmatched. The CDR3 length is 17 residues. Germline CDR1 is SGHTA and CDR2 is FQGTGA.

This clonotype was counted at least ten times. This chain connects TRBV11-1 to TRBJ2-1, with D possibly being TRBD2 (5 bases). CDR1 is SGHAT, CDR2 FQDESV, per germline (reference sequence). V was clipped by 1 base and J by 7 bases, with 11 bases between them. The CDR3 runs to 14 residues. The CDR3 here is CASSLGSGLNEQFF. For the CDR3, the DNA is TGTGCCAGCAGCTTAGGGAGCGGCTTAAATGAGCAGTTCTTC. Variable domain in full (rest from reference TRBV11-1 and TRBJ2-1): EAEVAQSPRYKITEKSQAVAFWCDPISGHATLYWYRQILGQGPELLVQFQDESVVDDSQLPKDRFSAERLKGVDSTLKIQPAELGDSAMYLCASSLGSGLNEQFFGPGTRLTVL.